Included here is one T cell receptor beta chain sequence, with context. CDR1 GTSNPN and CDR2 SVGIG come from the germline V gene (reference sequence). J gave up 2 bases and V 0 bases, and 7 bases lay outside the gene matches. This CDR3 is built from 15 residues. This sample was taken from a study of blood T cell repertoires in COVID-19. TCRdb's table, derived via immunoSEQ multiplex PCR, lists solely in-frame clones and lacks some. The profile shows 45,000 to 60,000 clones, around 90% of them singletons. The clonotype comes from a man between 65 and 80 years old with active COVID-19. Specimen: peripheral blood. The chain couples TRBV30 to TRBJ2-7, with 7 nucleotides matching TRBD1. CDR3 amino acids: CAWSVPGTETYEQYF. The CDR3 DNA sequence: TGTGCCTGGAGTGTACCTGGGACAGAAACCTACGAGCAGTACTTC.